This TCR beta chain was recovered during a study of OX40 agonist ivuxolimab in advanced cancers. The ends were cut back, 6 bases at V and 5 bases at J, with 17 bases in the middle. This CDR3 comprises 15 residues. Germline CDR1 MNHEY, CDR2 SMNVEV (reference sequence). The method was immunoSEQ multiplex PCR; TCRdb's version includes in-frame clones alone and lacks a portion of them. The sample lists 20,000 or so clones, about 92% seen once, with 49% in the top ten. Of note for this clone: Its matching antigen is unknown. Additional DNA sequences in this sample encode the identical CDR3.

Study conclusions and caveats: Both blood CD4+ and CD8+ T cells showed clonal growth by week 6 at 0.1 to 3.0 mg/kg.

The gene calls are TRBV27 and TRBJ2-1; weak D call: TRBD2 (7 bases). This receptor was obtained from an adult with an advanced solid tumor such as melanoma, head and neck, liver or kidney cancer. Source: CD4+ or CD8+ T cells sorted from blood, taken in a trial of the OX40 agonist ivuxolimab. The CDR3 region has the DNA TGTGCCAGCAGACTAAGGGGGGGTCTGGACAATGAGCAGTTCTTC. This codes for CASRLRGGLDNEQFF.